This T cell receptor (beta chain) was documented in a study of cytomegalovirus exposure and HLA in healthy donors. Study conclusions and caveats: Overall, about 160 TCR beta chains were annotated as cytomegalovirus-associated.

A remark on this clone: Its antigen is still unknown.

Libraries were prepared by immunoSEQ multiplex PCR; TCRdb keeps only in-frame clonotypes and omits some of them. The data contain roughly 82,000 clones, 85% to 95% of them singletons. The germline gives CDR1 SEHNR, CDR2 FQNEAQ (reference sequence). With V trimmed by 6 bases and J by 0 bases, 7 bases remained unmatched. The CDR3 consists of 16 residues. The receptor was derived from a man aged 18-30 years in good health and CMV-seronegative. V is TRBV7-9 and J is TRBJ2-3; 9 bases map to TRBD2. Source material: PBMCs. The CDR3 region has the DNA TGTGCCAGCAGAGCGCGACTAGCGGCCAGCACAGATACGCAGTATTTT. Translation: CASRARLAASTDTQYF.